One sample yielded the 18 T cell receptor beta chains listed below, sequenced in a study of blood T cell repertoires in COVID-19. The method was immunoSEQ multiplex PCR; TCRdb's version includes in-frame clones alone and lacks a portion of them. Of around 58,000 clones in the sample, about 88% were seen once. The sequenced material came from PBMCs or T cells enriched from blood (not recorded which). The receptors shown here come from a woman in her thirties or forties who had recovered from COVID-19.

The V call is TRBV6-5, the J call TRBJ2-1; 8 bases line up with TRBD2. Germline V CDR1 and CDR2: MNHEY, SVGAGI. V was pared by 4 bases and J by 4 bases, with 3 bases of the junction left unmatched. CDR3 length: 14 residues. This CDR3 reads CASSFGGAYNEQFF. The CDR3, as DNA: TGTGCCAGCAGTTTCGGGGGGGCTTACAATGAGCAGTTCTTC.

The table lists this clone with a count of one. This sequence joins TRBV29-1 and TRBJ1-2; D possibly corresponds to TRBD1 (5 bases). CDR1 SQVTM and CDR2 ANQGSEA come from the germline V gene. Trimming took off 1 base at V and 4 bases at J, with 10 bases between the two ends. There are 13 residues in the CDR3. The CDR3 nucleotides read TGCAGCGTTGAAGGCCAGGGCTCCTATGGCTACACCTTC. It translates to CSVEGQGSYGYTF. Full variable domain (remainder filled in from reference TRBV29-1 and TRBJ1-2): SAVISQKPSRDICQRGTSLTIQCQVDSQVTMMFWYRQQPGQSLTLIATANQGSEATYESGFVIDKFPISRPNLTFSTLTVSNMSPEDSSIYLCSVEGQGSYGYTFGSGTRLTVV.

The rearrangement joins TRBV3-1 (or the pseudogene TRBV3-2) to TRBJ2-7, with 9 bases identical to TRBD1. The CDR3 totals 14 residues. Germline V gene data show CDR1 as LGHDT and CDR2 as YNNKEL (reference sequence). With 5 bases clipped from V and 5 bases from J, the junction kept 7 bases outside the gene matches. CDR3 sequence (DNA): TGTGCCAGCAGCTCATCCGGGACAGGGAACGAGCAGTACTTC. Encoded protein: CASSSSGTGNEQYF.

The rearrangement uses TRBV19 and TRBJ2-3; TRBD2 aligns across 10 bases. In germline, CDR1 is LNHDA, CDR2 SQIVND (reference sequence). CDR3 size: 16 residues. V was pared by 6 bases and J by 1 base, with 7 bases of the junction left unmatched. The CDR3 coding sequence is TGTGCCAGTAGCCTATTAGCGGGGGGACGCACAGATACGCAGTATTTT. Its protein product is CASSLLAGGRTDTQYF.

The chain combines TRBV13 with TRBJ2-2, with D uncertain. Germline values: CDR1 PRHDT, CDR2 FYEKMQ (reference sequence). The CDR3 is 14 residues long. Trimming took 5 bases from V and 3 from J, leaving 10 bases between them. CDR3 sequence reads: CASSPWRDTGELFF. CDR3 DNA: TGTGCCAGCAGCCCGTGGAGAGACACCGGGGAGCTGTTTTTT.

The chain is built from TRBV2 and TRBJ1-1, with 7 nucleotides matching TRBD1. Germline V CDR1 and CDR2: SNHLY, FYNNEI. J lost 4 bases, V lost 0 bases, and 11 bases had no gene match. This CDR3 has 17 residues. DNA for the CDR3: TGTGCCAGCAGTGAAGCCTCAGGGGGAATTGCACTCACTGAAGCTTTCTTT. Translating it yields CASSEASGGIALTEAFF.

The V and J genes are TRBV27 and TRBJ1-6; 7 bases line up with TRBD1. The CDR3 spans 17 residues. In germline, CDR1 is MNHEY, CDR2 SMNVEV (reference sequence). V lost 5 bases to trimming and J lost 8 bases; unmatched junction nucleotides: 15. CDR3 DNA sequence: TGTGCCAGCAGTACGGTGAAGGATTGGGACAGCTATTCACCCCTCCACTTT. The encoded protein is CASSTVKDWDSYSPLHF.

The DNA for the CDR3 is TGTGCCAGCAGCTTAAACAGGGGAAATTCACCCCTCCACTTT. Its translation is CASSLNRGNSPLHF. The chain couples TRBV11-2 to TRBJ1-6; 7 bases map to TRBD1. CDR3 length: 14 residues. Germline V gene lookup returns CDR1 SGHAT and CDR2 FQNNGV. Trimming took 2 bases from V and 7 from J; bases not matched to a gene: 2.

This chain joins TRBV11-2 and TRBJ2-1; possible D gene TRBD2, 5 bases. This CDR3 spans 13 amino acids. Germline V gene lookup returns CDR1 SGHAT and CDR2 FQNNGV. V was pared by 2 bases and J by 7 bases, with 9 bases between. Here the CDR3 reads CASSLSERNEQFF. The CDR3 DNA sequence: TGTGCCAGCAGCTTATCAGAGCGGAATGAGCAGTTCTTC.

The V and J genes are TRBV5-6 and TRBJ2-7; no definite D call. This CDR3 is 13 amino acids long. CDR1 is SGHDT, CDR2 YYEEEE, per germline. Between the trimmed V and J ends, which lost 1 base and 3 bases, there was a span of 8 bases. CDR3 in DNA: TGTGCCAGCAGCTTGCATCACTTCTACGAGCAGTACTTC. Translation gives CASSLHHFYEQYF.

The chain couples TRBV6-1 to TRBJ1-6; D is unclear. This CDR3 comprises 15 residues. The V end lost 0 bases, the J end lost 8 bases, and 11 bases lay between the germline ends. CDR1 and CDR2 (germline): MNHNS, SASEGT. The DNA for the CDR3 is TGTGCCAGCAGTGAAGCCGGAAACAGCCATTCACCCCTCCACTTT. As protein: CASSEAGNSHSPLHF.

The genes are TRBV5-1 and TRBJ1-3; D gene uncertain. Germline lookup yields CDR1 SGHRS and CDR2 YFSETQ. Trimming cost V 2 bases and J 3 bases, with 6 bases left between them. There are 13 residues in the CDR3. CDR3 bases: TGCGCCAGCAGCTTCGACATTGGAAACACCATATATTTT. This gives the protein CASSFDIGNTIYF.

The gene calls are TRBV4-2 and TRBJ2-2, with TRBD1 as a possible D gene (5 bases). V was shortened by 4 bases and J by 0 bases, with 9 bases between the two germline ends. This CDR3 contains 15 residues. CDR1 and CDR2 (germline): LGHNA, YNFKEQ. CDR3 sequence: CASSPVGANTGELFF. In DNA, the CDR3 is TGTGCCAGCAGCCCCGTAGGGGCGAACACCGGGGAGCTGTTTTTT.

V is TRBV14 and J is TRBJ2-5; 7 positions match TRBD1. CDR1 SGHDN and CDR2 FVKESK come from the germline V gene. The CDR3 covers 14 residues. The V gene end was trimmed by 1 base and the J gene end by 1 base; junction bases not matched to a gene: 0. CDR3 in DNA: TGTGCCAGCAGCCAAGGGACAGGCCAAGAGACCCAGTACTTC. Its protein product is CASSQGTGQETQYF.

CDR3 DNA sequence: TGTGCCAGCAGGACTAGCTCCACAGATACGCAGTATTTT. Translating gives CASRTSSTDTQYF. The chain has TRBV12-3 or TRBV12-4 and TRBJ2-3; 7 bases line up with TRBD2. The CDR3 length is 13 residues. The V segment lost 6 bases and the J segment 2 bases; nucleotides outside the gene matches: 2.

The J gene is TRBJ2-5, the V gene TRBV3-1 (or the pseudogene TRBV3-2); D not certain. Germline V gene sequence: CDR1 LGHDT, CDR2 YNNKEL (reference sequence). CDR3 size: 12 residues. V was pared by 5 bases and J by 5 bases, with 9 bases between. The CDR3 DNA reads as TGTGCCAGCAGCTCCTTCGGGGAGACCCAGTACTTC. This translates into CASSSFGETQYF.

The gene calls are TRBV24-1 and TRBJ2-2; weak D call: TRBD1 (5 bases). Germline loops: CDR1 KGHDR, CDR2 SFDVKD. Trimming took 2 bases from V and 1 from J, leaving 10 bases between them. The CDR3 has 16 amino acids. The CDR3 DNA reads TGTGCCACCAGTGATTCCCGACAGAGGAACACCGGGGAGCTGTTTTTT. Translated, it gives CATSDSRQRNTGELFF.

The chain carries TRBV13 and TRBJ2-3; 9 bases align to TRBD1. This CDR3 is 16 amino acids long. V lost 0 bases to trimming and J lost 2 bases; unmatched junction nucleotides: 3. CDR1 PRHDT and CDR2 FYEKMQ come from the germline V gene (reference sequence). In nucleotides, the CDR3 is TGTGCCAGCAGCTTAGGGACAGGGGGTTTCACAGATACGCAGTATTTT. It yields the protein CASSLGTGGFTDTQYF.